These 25 T cell receptor beta chains were sequenced from one sample in a study of cytomegalovirus exposure and HLA in healthy donors. The PCR had 60 Vbeta and 13 Jbeta primers. Clones were read by immunoSEQ multiplex PCR, and TCRdb kept only the in-frame ones, dropping some. The clone table shows about 200,000 clones, with the ten largest holding roughly 0.74%. Sequencing was done on a sample of PBMCs. Source of these receptors: a boy younger than 18 in good health and CMV-seronegative.

As regards this clone: Distinct nucleotide sequences in the sample also encode this CDR3. This chain uses TRBV30 with TRBJ1-4; no clear D. The ends were cut back, 2 bases at V and 5 bases at J, with 3 bases in the middle. The CDR3 runs 11 residues. CDR1 GTSNPN and CDR2 SVGIG come from the germline V gene (reference sequence). CDR3: CAWSLNEKLFF. CDR3 sequence (DNA): TGTGCCTGGAGTTTAAATGAAAAACTGTTTTTT.

V gene TRBV5-6 combines with J gene TRBJ2-7; a possible D gene is TRBD1 (6 bases). Looked up from germline, CDR1 is SGHDT and CDR2 is YYEEEE. With 6 bases removed from V and 3 bases from J, the gap between germline ends came to 13 bases. CDR3 length: 13 residues. In nucleotides, the CDR3 is TGTGCCAGCACCGAGACAGGCCTCTACGAGCAGTACTTC. Amino acids: CASTETGLYEQYF. The whole variable domain, filled in from reference TRBV5-6 and TRBJ2-7, reads DAGVTQSPTHLIKTRGQQVTLRCSPKSGHDTVSWYQQALGQGPQFIFQYYEEEERQRGNFPDRFSGHQFPNYSSELNVNALLLGDSALYLCASTETGLYEQYFGPGTRLTVT.

The CDR3: CASSLHRGPNSYEQYF. CDR3 DNA: TGCGCCAGCAGTCTGCACAGGGGTCCGAACTCCTACGAGCAGTACTTC. This chain connects TRBV5-1 to TRBJ2-7, with TRBD1 identical over 7 bases. V lost 5 bases and J lost 0; bases outside the gene matches: 11. The CDR3 length is 16 residues. Germline V gene sequence: CDR1 SGHRS, CDR2 YFSETQ. Looking up the rest from reference TRBV5-1 and TRBJ2-7 gives the full variable domain: KAGVTQTPRYLIKTRGQQVTLSCSPISGHRSVSWYQQTPGQGLQFLFEYFSETQRNKGNFPGRFSGRQFSNSRSEMNVSTLELGDSALYLCASSLHRGPNSYEQYFGPGTRLTVT.

The chain links TRBV14 to TRBJ2-2; no definite D call. Germline V gene lookup returns CDR1 SGHDN and CDR2 FVKESK. V was clipped by 4 bases and J by 1 base, with 7 bases between them. This CDR3 contains 14 residues. The CDR3: CASSPPGNTGELFF. CDR3 in DNA: TGTGCCAGCAGCCCCCCAGGGAACACCGGGGAGCTGTTTTTT.

This chain joins TRBV10-1 and TRBJ1-2, with a tentative D call TRBD1 (6 bases). This CDR3 contains 12 residues. In germline, CDR1 is WNHNN, CDR2 SYGVQD (reference sequence). V lost 5 bases to trimming and J lost 9 bases, with 13 bases between them. CDR3 DNA: TGCGCCAGCAGTCCAGGGGAGGGATGCTACACCTTC. This encodes CASSPGEGCYTF.

This chain joins TRBV30 and TRBJ2-7; 8 bases align to TRBD1. Looked up from germline, CDR1 is GTSNPN and CDR2 is SVGIG (reference sequence). CDR3 length: 14 residues. Trimming removed 2 bases from V and 3 bases from J; junction bases left unmatched: 6. This CDR3 reads CAWSKRQGIYEQYF. CDR3 bases: TGTGCCTGGAGTAAGAGACAGGGGATCTACGAGCAGTACTTC.

The V and J genes are TRBV4-3 and TRBJ1-2; weak D call: TRBD1 (5 bases). Trimming stripped 5 bases from V and 2 bases from J, with 21 bases between. Germline lookup yields CDR1 LGHNA and CDR2 YSLEER. CDR3 length: 17 residues. In DNA form, the CDR3 reads TGCGCCAGCAGCGCTTGGGGCAGGGTGATCGAAAACTATGGCTACACCTTC. Translating it yields CASSAWGRVIENYGYTF.

CDR3 DNA sequence: TGCGCCAGCACCCGGGGGAAAGGCTATGGCTACACCTTC. Amino acid sequence: CASTRGKGYGYTF. J is TRBJ1-2 and V is TRBV10-2; perhaps TRBD1 as D (5 bases). The CDR3 is made up of 13 amino acids. Germline V lookup: CDR1 WSHSY, CDR2 SAAADI. V was trimmed by 7 bases and J by 4 bases, leaving 13 bases between them.

The chain recombines TRBV5-1 with TRBJ2-3, with TRBD2 as a possible D gene (5 bases). Germline-derived CDR1 and CDR2 are SGHRS and YFSETQ. V was cut by 3 bases and J by 2 bases, with 13 bases left in between. This CDR3 contains 15 residues. CDR3 residues: CASSSSPGNTDTQYF. DNA of the CDR3: TGCGCCAGCAGCTCGTCCCCGGGGAACACAGATACGCAGTATTTT.

The chain carries TRBV5-1 and TRBJ1-2; 8 nucleotides agree with TRBD1. Looked up from germline, CDR1 is SGHRS and CDR2 is YFSETQ. CDR3 length: 15 residues. Trimming at V came to 2 bases and at J to 7 bases, leaving 10 bases not matched to a gene. CDR3 in amino acids: CASSLQGQAAGGYTF. CDR3 nucleotide sequence: TGCGCCAGCAGCTTACAGGGACAGGCTGCTGGTGGCTACACCTTC.

This chain connects TRBV6-6 to TRBJ2-5; 7 nucleotides match TRBD2. Germline V gene lookup returns CDR1 MNHNY and CDR2 SVGAGI (reference sequence). V lost 5 bases and J lost 2; bases outside the gene matches: 8. This CDR3 has 15 residues. This chain's CDR3 is CASSALGGGQETQYF. The CDR3, as DNA: TGTGCCAGCAGTGCCCTCGGCGGGGGACAAGAGACCCAGTACTTC.

V usage is TRBV6-5 and J usage is TRBJ1-1; 9 nucleotides align to TRBD1. The CDR3 is made up of 16 amino acids. With 2 bases clipped from V and 6 bases from J, the junction kept 10 bases outside the gene matches. CDR1 and CDR2 (germline): MNHEY, SVGAGI. The CDR3 bases are TGTGCCAGCAGTTACATCAAGGGGACAGGGTGGTCTGAAGCTTTCTTT. It is translated as CASSYIKGTGWSEAFF.

V is TRBV7-2 and J is TRBJ1-1; TRBD1 is a possible D gene (6 bases). The ends were cut back, 3 bases at V and 2 bases at J, with 10 bases in the middle. The CDR3 is 14 amino acids. Germline values: CDR1 SGHTA, CDR2 FQGNSA. The CDR3 nucleotides read TGTGCCAGCAGCTTCAGGGGAAGAAACACTGAAGCTTTCTTT. Its protein product is CASSFRGRNTEAFF.

This chain connects TRBV6-5 to TRBJ2-1, with D maybe TRBD1 (5 bases). V gave up 5 bases and J gave up 7 bases, with 12 bases separating them. The CDR3 contains 13 residues. Per germline, CDR1 MNHEY and CDR2 SVGAGI. The CDR3 sequence: CASSQGHKNEQFF. As DNA, the CDR3 is TGTGCCAGCAGTCAAGGACATAAGAATGAGCAGTTCTTC.

The rearrangement uses TRBV4-3 and TRBJ2-7; D is undetermined. The germline gives CDR1 LGHNA, CDR2 YSLEER. CDR3 length: 14 amino acids. V dropped 4 bases and J dropped 0 bases, with 10 bases sitting between them. The CDR3 sequence: CASSREADSYEQYF. CDR3 in DNA: TGCGCCAGCAGCCGCGAGGCGGACTCCTACGAGCAGTACTTC.

The chain couples TRBV9 to TRBJ2-5, with 11 bases identical to TRBD2. V shed 3 bases, J shed 2 bases, and the junction held 3 bases outside the gene matches. This CDR3 has 15 residues. From germline, CDR1 is SGDLS and CDR2 YYNGEE. In nucleotides, the CDR3 is TGTGCCAGCAGCGCTAGCGGGGGGCGACAAGAGACCCAGTACTTC. Its translation is CASSASGGRQETQYF.

This chain joins TRBV6-5 and TRBJ2-2, with 7 bases that match TRBD1. Trimming removed 5 bases from V and 0 bases from J; junction bases left unmatched: 0. Germline V gene sequence: CDR1 MNHEY, CDR2 SVGAGI. CDR3 length equals 14 residues. Here the CDR3 reads CASSQGANTGELFF. The CDR3 nucleotides are TGTGCCAGCAGTCAGGGGGCGAACACCGGGGAGCTGTTTTTT.

The V and J genes are TRBV7-8 and TRBJ2-3; 9 bases map to TRBD2. CDR1 SGHVS and CDR2 FQNEAQ come from the germline V gene. CDR3 length: 18 residues. V gave up 5 bases and J gave up 2 bases; unmatched junction bases: 14. CDR3 protein: CASSPREVAGATTDTQYF. CDR3 sequence (DNA): TGTGCCAGCAGCCCTCGGGAGGTAGCGGGGGCCACCACAGATACGCAGTATTTT.

The rearrangement joins TRBV6-6 to TRBJ1-5; 7 positions match TRBD1. With 4 bases clipped from V and 4 bases from J, the junction kept 7 bases outside the gene matches. CDR3 size: 15 residues. The V gene's germline CDR1 is MNHNY and CDR2 SVGAGI (reference sequence). CDR3 loop: CASSLTGEVNQPQHF. The CDR3 nucleotides are TGTGCCAGCAGTTTAACAGGGGAGGTTAATCAGCCCCAGCATTTT.

The genes are TRBV14 and TRBJ2-5; 9 bases are a match to TRBD2. The V and J ends lost 1 base and 4 bases, in that order; junction bases with no gene match: 10. Germline lookup yields CDR1 SGHDN and CDR2 FVKESK. This CDR3 contains 17 residues. CDR3 amino acids: CASSQAGSSGGRETQYF. CDR3 in DNA: TGTGCCAGCAGCCAAGCTGGGAGTAGCGGGGGTAGAGAGACCCAGTACTTC.

The chain recombines TRBV11-2 with TRBJ1-2; tentative D call: TRBD1 (5 bases). The V end was cut by 6 bases, the J end by 7 bases, with 15 bases between. The germline V gene encodes CDR1 SGHAT and CDR2 FQNNGV. The CDR3 contains 13 residues. This CDR3 reads CASSPGGVTGYTF. The CDR3 DNA sequence: TGTGCCAGCAGTCCCGGGGGTGTAACTGGCTACACCTTC.

The CDR3 region has the DNA TGTGCCAGCGCAGGGCAGCTGGACGAGCAGTACTTC. It is translated as CASAGQLDEQYF. The rearrangement uses TRBV2 and TRBJ2-7; D is perhaps TRBD1 (5 bases). This CDR3 region has 12 residues. Trimming cost V 8 bases and J 5 bases, with 13 bases left between them. Germline V CDR1 and CDR2: SNHLY, FYNNEI.

The chain uses TRBV14 and TRBJ2-3, with 8 positions matching TRBD2. In germline, CDR1 is SGHDN, CDR2 FVKESK. V shed 0 bases, J shed 3 bases, and the junction held 17 bases outside the gene matches. There are 20 residues in the CDR3. The CDR3 DNA reads as TGTGCCAGCAGCCAAGATTGGCCCCATGGAGGAGCGGGGGATACAGATACGCAGTATTTT. It is translated as CASSQDWPHGGAGDTDTQYF.

This chain links TRBV28 with TRBJ2-7, with TRBD2 as a possible D gene (6 bases). V was shortened by 9 bases and J by 6 bases, with 9 bases between the two germline ends. The germline CDR1 and CDR2 sequences are MDHEN and SYDVKM. CDR3 size: 10 residues. The CDR3 reads CASGGFEQYF. Written as DNA, the CDR3 is TGTGCCAGTGGGGGGTTCGAGCAGTACTTC.

V gene TRBV4-1 combines with J gene TRBJ1-1; 8 bases align to TRBD1. V lost 6 bases to trimming and J lost 4 bases; unmatched junction nucleotides: 10. Germline values: CDR1 MGHRA, CDR2 YSYEKL. The CDR3 sequence is 15 residues long. The CDR3 loop reads CASRSGQGISTEAFF. The CDR3, as DNA: TGCGCCAGCAGGTCCGGACAGGGCATTAGCACTGAAGCTTTCTTT.